The rows below give T cell receptor beta chains drawn from one sample of a study of CD4+ T cells in melanoma. Sequenced by immunoSEQ multiplex PCR; TCRdb stores in-frame clones only, minus some. Of roughly 54,000 clones in the sample, 75% to 90% were seen once. Source material: peripheral blood. All receptors come from a human donor with melanoma. Each CDR3 is given with its conserved first and last residue. A D gene is named only where the DNA matches it firmly. Clone size appears in some rows only: once, few, many, or a class for an expanded clone.

-	TRBJ2-1	15	-	TRBV10-3	CAISESWSLGNEQFF	TGTGCCATCAGTGAGTCGTGGAGCTTGGGCAATGAGCAGTTCTTC
-	TRBJ2-1	14	-	TRBV2	CASSDPGGLHEQFF	TGTGCCAGCAGTGACCCCGGGGGTCTCCATGAGCAGTTCTTC
-	TRBJ1-1	16	-	TRBV10-2	CASQRARVGMNTEAFF	TGCGCCAGCCAGAGGGCCAGGGTAGGGATGAACACTGAAGCTTTCTTT
-	TRBJ1-2	12	-	TRBV6-5	CAGRTGEGGYTF	TGTGCCGGCCGCACGGGGGAAGGTGGCTACACCTTC
TRBD1	TRBJ1-4	14	-	TRBV7-9	CASSLIQGDEKLFF	TGTGCCAGCAGCTTAATACAGGGGGATGAAAAACTGTTTTTT
TRBD1	TRBJ1-5	15	-	TRBV5-1	CASSLEGAHGQPQHF	TGCGCCAGCAGCTTGGAGGGGGCGCACGGTCAGCCCCAGCATTTT
TRBD1	TRBJ2-1	15	-	TRBV6-6	CASSYSGQGAREQFF	TGTGCCAGCAGTTACTCTGGACAGGGGGCACGGGAGCAGTTCTTC
-	TRBJ2-1	11	-	TRBV27	CASSQGSEQFF	TGTGCCAGCAGCCAGGGGAGTGAGCAGTTCTTC
-	TRBJ2-3	15	-	TRBV9	CASSASGRTTDTQYF	TGTGCCAGCAGCGCTTCGGGACGAACAACAGATACGCAGTATTTT
-	TRBJ2-1	12	once	TRBV11-2	CASSLGGGQQFF	TGTGCCAGCAGCTTGGGCGGGGGCCAGCAGTTCTTC
TRBD2	TRBJ2-3	16	-	TRBV7-9	CASSPGTSVLTDTQYF	TGTGCCAGCAGCCCCGGGACTAGCGTACTCACAGATACGCAGTATTTT
-	TRBJ1-1	13	-	TRBV18	CASSHPSYTEAFF	TGTGCCAGTTCCCACCCAAGCTACACTGAAGCTTTCTTT
-	TRBJ2-7	12	few	TRBV7-8	CASSPDGYEQYF	TGTGCCAGCAGTCCGGACGGGTACGAGCAGTACTTC
TRBD1	TRBJ2-5	16	-	TRBV2	CASSETYTGVGETQYF	TGTGCCAGCAGTGAAACGTATACAGGGGTAGGGGAGACCCAGTACTTC
-	TRBJ1-1	13	-	TRBV19	CASQPFMNTEAFF	TGTGCCAGCCAGCCTTTCATGAACACTGAAGCTTTCTTT
-	TRBJ2-7	13	-	TRBV19	CASSFGVGAEQYF	TGTGCCAGTAGTTTCGGGGTAGGGGCCGAGCAGTACTTC
-	TRBJ1-1	13	-	TRBV18	CASSPRVPTEAFF	TGTGCCAGCTCACCACGGGTCCCCACTGAAGCTTTCTTT
-	TRBJ1-5	16	-	TRBV19	CASSIRGVGSNQPQHF	TGTGCCAGTAGTATACGGGGTGTCGGAAGCAATCAGCCCCAGCATTTT
-	TRBJ2-3	16	-	TRBV15	CATSRELRTSTDTQYF	TGTGCCACCAGCAGAGAGTTACGGACTAGCACAGATACGCAGTATTTT
-	TRBJ2-1	17	-	TRBV11-2	CASSLDRSGRSYNEQFF	TGTGCCAGCAGCTTAGATCGGTCGGGAAGGTCCTACAATGAGCAGTTCTTC
-	TRBJ2-1	14	-	TRBV7-9	CASSTALAPHEQFF	TGTGCCAGCAGCACGGCCCTAGCGCCTCATGAGCAGTTCTTC
-	TRBJ1-3	15	-	TRBV5-4	CASSTFSEAGNTIYF	TGTGCCAGCAGCACCTTCTCAGAGGCTGGAAACACCATATATTTT
-	TRBJ1-6	13	few	TRBV30	CAWGGALNSPLHF	TGTGCCTGGGGCGGGGCCTTGAATTCACCCCTCCACTTT
TRBD1	TRBJ1-1	14	-	TRBV19	CASSVTGTGDSAFF	TGTGCCAGTAGTGTCACCGGGACAGGGGATTCAGCTTTCTTT
TRBD1	TRBJ1-3	16	-	TRBV28	CASSTQGVSFGNTIYF	TGTGCCAGCAGTACACAGGGGGTGAGCTTTGGAAACACCATATATTTT